At least ten counts were recorded for the clone carrying this T cell receptor (beta chain). This sample is part of a study of identical twins. TCRdb re-derived calls from the 5' RACE reads in MiXCR, one entry per CDR3 protein. The sample holds hundreds of thousands of distinct CDR3 sequences, 6% to 6.5% seen once. V was shortened by 6 bases and J by 2 bases, with 16 bases between the two germline ends. The CDR3 contains 14 residues. The germline V gene encodes CDR1 SQVTM and CDR2 ANQGSEA. The chain couples TRBV29-1 to TRBJ2-5; D is unclear. The sample consisted of naive T cells sorted from blood. The receptor comes from a man aged 18 to 29 in good health. The CDR3 sequence is CSVPDRASQETQYF. The CDR3 DNA reads as TGCAGCGTCCCAGACCGGGCCTCACAAGAGACCCAGTACTTC.